These 4 T cell receptor beta chains were all obtained from the same sample, sequenced in a study of blood T cell repertoires in COVID-19. Sequencing used immunoSEQ multiplex PCR; TCRdb keeps in-frame clones, though not all of them. This repertoire shows some 50,000 clones, 75% to 90% found once; its top ten account for less than 2.5%. Source material: peripheral blood. The receptors here all came from a woman of 80 years or more with COVID-19, enrolled during active disease.

Written as DNA, the CDR3 is TGTGCCAGCTCACCTCGACTCAACAAGGGGAATCAGCCCCAGCATTTT. Amino acids: CASSPRLNKGNQPQHF. The genes are TRBV18 and TRBJ1-5; tentative D call: TRBD1 (5 bases). This CDR3 comprises 16 residues. Germline V gene data show CDR1 as KGHSH and CDR2 as LQKENI. Trimming took 3 bases from V and 4 from J, leaving 16 bases between them.

V gene TRBV24-1 combines with J gene TRBJ1-2; D not resolved. Per germline, CDR1 KGHDR and CDR2 SFDVKD. Trimming took 4 bases from V and 10 from J, leaving 12 bases between them. The CDR3 totals 12 residues. The CDR3 bases are TGTGCCACCAGTGAGGGGAGGGCCCTCTACACCTTC. This translates into CATSEGRALYTF.

The chain employs TRBV4-1 and TRBJ2-7; 9 nucleotides match TRBD2. Germline V gene lookup returns CDR1 MGHRA and CDR2 YSYEKL. V was pared by 2 bases and J by 3 bases, with 14 bases of the junction left unmatched. This CDR3 region has 18 residues. CDR3 DNA sequence: TGCGCCAGCAGCCAAACTCGCAGGGGTAGCGGGGGCTTCTACGAGCAGTACTTC. The encoded protein is CASSQTRRGSGGFYEQYF.

V gene TRBV19 combines with J gene TRBJ1-2; a possible D gene is TRBD1 (5 bases). The germline V gene encodes CDR1 LNHDA and CDR2 SQIVND (reference sequence). Trimming pared 8 bases from V and 12 bases from J, leaving 25 bases between. CDR3 length: 14 amino acids. The CDR3 here is CASFKRGTRLFHTF. In nucleotides, the CDR3 is TGTGCCAGTTTTAAGCGGGGCACTCGACTGTTCCACACCTTC.